This T cell receptor beta chain was sequenced in a study of blood T cell repertoires in COVID-19. The wider study: The samples span acute and convalescent COVID-19 from the United States, Italy and Spain.

As handled by the study authors: For nucleated cells, counts were estimated from reference gene primer amplification. TCRdb keeps only in-frame clones here, not all; method: immunoSEQ multiplex PCR. V, J and clone size are taken as reported in that table, and D and trimming were inferred from the DNA itself. This sample has about 140,000 clones, with 81% found just once. This clone has a count of ten or more. Other nucleotide sequences in the sample specify the same CDR3. V was shortened by 5 bases and J by 2 bases, with 5 bases between the two germline ends. The germline gives CDR1 SEHNR, CDR2 FQNEAQ (reference sequence). The length of the CDR3 is 12 residues.

The sequence derives from a human donor in a cohort sampled during active COVID-19. The sequencing input was peripheral blood. V gene TRBV7-9 combines with J gene TRBJ2-3; no firm D call. CDR3 in amino acids: CASSLYTDTQYF. Written as DNA, the CDR3 is TGTGCCAGCAGCCTATACACAGATACGCAGTATTTT.